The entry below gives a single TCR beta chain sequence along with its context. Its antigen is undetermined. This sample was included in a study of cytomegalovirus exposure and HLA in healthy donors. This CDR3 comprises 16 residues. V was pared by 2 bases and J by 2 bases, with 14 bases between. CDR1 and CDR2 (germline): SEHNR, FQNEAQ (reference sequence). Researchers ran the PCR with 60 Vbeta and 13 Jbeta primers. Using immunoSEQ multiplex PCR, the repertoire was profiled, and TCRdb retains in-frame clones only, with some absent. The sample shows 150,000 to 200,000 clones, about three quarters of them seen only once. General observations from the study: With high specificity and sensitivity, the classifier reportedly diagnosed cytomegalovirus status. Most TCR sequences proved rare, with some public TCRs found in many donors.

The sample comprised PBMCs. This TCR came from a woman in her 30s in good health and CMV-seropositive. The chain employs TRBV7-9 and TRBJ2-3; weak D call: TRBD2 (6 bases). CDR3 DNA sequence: TGTGCCAGCAGCTTAAGACTAGTGACACCCACAGATACGCAGTATTTT. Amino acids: CASSLRLVTPTDTQYF.